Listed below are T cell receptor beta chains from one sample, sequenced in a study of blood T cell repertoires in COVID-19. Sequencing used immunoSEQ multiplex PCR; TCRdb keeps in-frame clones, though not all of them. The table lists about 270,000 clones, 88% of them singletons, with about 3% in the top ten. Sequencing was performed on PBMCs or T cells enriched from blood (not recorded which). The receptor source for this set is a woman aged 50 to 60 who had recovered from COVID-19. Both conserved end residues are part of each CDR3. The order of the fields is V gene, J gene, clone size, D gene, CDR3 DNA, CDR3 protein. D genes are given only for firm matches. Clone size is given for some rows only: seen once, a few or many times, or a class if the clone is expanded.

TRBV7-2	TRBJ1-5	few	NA	TGTGCCAGCAGCCCGGACAGAAATCAGCCCCAGCATTTT	CASSPDRNQPQHF
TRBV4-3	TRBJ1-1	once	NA	TGCGCCAGCAGCCAAGGGCGGAAAAACACTGAAGCTTTCTTT	CASSQGRKNTEAFF
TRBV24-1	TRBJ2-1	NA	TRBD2	TGTGCCACCAGTGATTCGGGACTAGCGGGGGTGTCCAACGAGCAGTTCTTC	CATSDSGLAGVSNEQFF
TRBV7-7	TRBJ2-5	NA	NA	TGTGCTAGCAGCCGACTAGTGGGGGAGACCCAGTACTTC	CASSRLVGETQYF
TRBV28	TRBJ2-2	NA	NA	TGTGCCAGCAGGACGGGACACCCGACGGGCGGGGAGCTGTTTTTT	CASRTGHPTGGELFF
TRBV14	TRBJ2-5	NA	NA	TGTGCCAGCAGCCAAGATGAGAGCAGGGAGACCCAGTACTTC	CASSQDESRETQYF
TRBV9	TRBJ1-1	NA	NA	TGTGCCAGCAGCGTACTAGGGAACACTGAAGCTTTCTTT	CASSVLGNTEAFF
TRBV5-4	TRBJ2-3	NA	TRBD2	TGTGCCAGCAGACCCCGGGGGGGCGCGAATACGCAGTATTTT	CASRPRGGANTQYF
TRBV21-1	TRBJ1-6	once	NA	TGTGCCAGCAGCAAAGCGCTATATGGGGGACAGAATTACTACTTTTATAATTCACCCCTCCACTTT	CASSKALYGGQNYYFYNSPLHF
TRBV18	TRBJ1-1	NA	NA	TGTGCCAGCTCACCAGAGGAATCGATCACTGAAGCTTTCTTT	CASSPEESITEAFF
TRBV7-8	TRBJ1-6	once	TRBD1	TGTGCCAGCAGCTCCCAAAGACAGGGTGATTCACCCCTCCACTTT	CASSSQRQGDSPLHF
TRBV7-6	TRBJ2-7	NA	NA	TGTGCCAGCAGCCCCCGGGGGGCCTCCTACGAGCAGTACTTC	CASSPRGASYEQYF
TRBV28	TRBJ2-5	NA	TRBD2	TGTGCCAGCACCAGAGCAGGACTAGCCCGAGAGACCCAGTACTTC	CASTRAGLARETQYF
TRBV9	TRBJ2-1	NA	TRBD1	TGTGCCAGCAACAGGGGGACCTACAATGAGCAGTTCTTC	CASNRGTYNEQFF
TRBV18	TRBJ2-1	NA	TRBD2	TGTGCCAGCTCACCATCCCGTCCCGGGACTAGCTCCTACAATGAGCAGTTCTTC	CASSPSRPGTSSYNEQFF
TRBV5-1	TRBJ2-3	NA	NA	TGCGCCAGCAGCCCGCCGAATTGGGCTTCGGATACGCAGTATTTT	CASSPPNWASDTQYF
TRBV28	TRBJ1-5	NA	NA	TGTGCCAGCAGTGACTCCAGGGGCCGTCAGCCCCAGCATTTT	CASSDSRGRQPQHF
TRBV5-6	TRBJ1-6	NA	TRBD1	TGTGCCAGCAGCGGGAACTCGGGACAGCTAAATTCACCCCTCCACTTT	CASSGNSGQLNSPLHF
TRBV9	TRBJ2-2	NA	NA	TGTGCCAGCAGCGTAGATCAGACCGGGGAGCTGTTTTTT	CASSVDQTGELFF
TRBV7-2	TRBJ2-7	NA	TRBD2	TGTGCCAGCAGCCCGGGACTAGCGGGAGTTGTTGGGTGGGACGAGCAGTACTTC	CASSPGLAGVVGWDEQYF
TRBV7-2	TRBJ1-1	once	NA	TGTGCCAGCAGCCCGCGTGAGGACACTGAAGCTTTCTTT	CASSPREDTEAFF